These T cell receptor beta chains were read from a single sample in a study of T cells after yellow fever vaccination. MiXCR was run by TCRdb on the 5' RACE reads, yielding one entry per CDR3 protein. The sample consists of a few hundred thousand distinct CDR3 sequences, 4.1% of them appearing once. The material sequenced was PBMCs, taken 5 days after the yellow fever booster vaccination. The receptors come from a man between 18 and 29 years old who received the YFV17D yellow fever vaccine. CDR3s include the opening cysteine and the closing phenylalanine or tryptophan. D genes are given only for firm matches. Clone size is given for some rows only: seen once, a few or many times, or a class if the clone is expanded.

V	J	D	size	DNA	CDR3
TRBV4-3	TRBJ2-3	NA	NA	TGCGCCAGCAGCCAAGGGAGACAGGTTGGCGATACGCAGTATTTT	CASSQGRQVGDTQYF
TRBV7-2	TRBJ2-2	NA	NA	TGTGCCAGCAGCTTCCAAGGCGGGGTCGGGGAGCTGTTTTTT	CASSFQGGVGELFF
TRBV5-1	TRBJ2-1	NA	NA	TGCGCCAGCAGCCGGGACTCCCGCTACAATGAGCAGTTCTTC	CASSRDSRYNEQFF
TRBV30	TRBJ2-5	NA	NA	TGTGCCTCAAGGACAGTCCCAGGGGAGACCCAGTACTTC	CASRTVPGETQYF
TRBV5-6	TRBJ1-2	TRBD1	few	TGTGCCAGCAGCACAACCAACAGGGGGATCTTCTATGGCTACACCTTC	CASSTTNRGIFYGYTF
TRBV20-1	TRBJ2-1	TRBD2	few	TGCAGTGCTAGAGAGGGCGGGGGGGATTTTGAGCAGTTCTTC	CSAREGGGDFEQFF
TRBV7-8	TRBJ2-3	NA	few	TGTGCCAGCAGCCCGAGGGACGGCACAGATACGCAGTATTTT	CASSPRDGTDTQYF
TRBV5-1	TRBJ2-1	NA	many	TGCGCCAGCAGCTTGGTAAACAATGAGCAGTTCTTC	CASSLVNNEQFF
TRBV11-2	TRBJ2-7	NA	NA	TGTGCCAGCAGCTTGGACTATCGGACAGACTACGAGCAGTACTTC	CASSLDYRTDYEQYF
TRBV27	TRBJ2-1	TRBD1	few	TGTGCCAGCAGTACCTCCCGACAGGGGGCCCTCAATGAGCAGTTCTTC	CASSTSRQGALNEQFF
TRBV7-8	TRBJ1-2	NA	many	TGTGCCAGCAGCCCCCGGGGACGGACCAACTATGGCTACACCTTC	CASSPRGRTNYGYTF
TRBV12-3/TRBV12-4	TRBJ2-5	TRBD1	many	TGTGCCAGCAGTTTTCAGGGGGCAAAAGAGACCCAGTACTTC	CASSFQGAKETQYF
TRBV18	TRBJ2-5	NA	many	TGTGCCAGCAGCCCTAAAGAGACCCAGTACTTC	CASSPKETQYF
TRBV12-3/TRBV12-4	TRBJ2-1	NA	many	TGTGCCAGCAGTTTGGGGAATAGCGGAGAGCAGTTCTTC	CASSLGNSGEQFF
TRBV7-2	TRBJ1-1	TRBD1	many	TGTGCCAGCAGCTTAGCGGCGGCAGGGGGCACTGAAGCTTTCTTT	CASSLAAAGGTEAFF
TRBV4-2	TRBJ1-1	NA	many	TGTGCCAGCAGCCAAGGGAGTGGATGGGTTAGAGACACTGAAGCTTTCTTT	CASSQGSGWVRDTEAFF
TRBV7-6	TRBJ2-1	TRBD1	many	TGTGCCAGCAGCTCCCCCAGGGGGCGAATAGATGAGCAGTTCTTC	CASSSPRGRIDEQFF
TRBV5-1	TRBJ2-5	NA	few	TGCGCCAGGGCCGAGACGGAGACCCAGTACTTC	CARAETETQYF
TRBV6-5	TRBJ1-2	NA	NA	TGTGCCAGCAGTTACTCCCTGGGTCGGGCTAACTATGGCTACACCTTC	CASSYSLGRANYGYTF
TRBV11-2	TRBJ1-5	NA	few	TGTGCCAGCAGCTTAGGGGACAAGTGGCGTGAGCCCCAGCATTTT	CASSLGDKWREPQHF
TRBV10-1	TRBJ1-4	TRBD1	many	TGCGCCAGCAGTGGGACAGGGGGCGATGAAAAACTGTTTTTT	CASSGTGGDEKLFF
TRBV12-3/TRBV12-4	TRBJ1-1	NA	NA	TGTGCCAGCAGACAGTACAGATCTTCCTCCAAAAACACTGAAGCTTTCTTT	CASRQYRSSSKNTEAFF
TRBV7-9	TRBJ2-3	NA	few	TGTGCCCCTGAATCCACAGATACGCAGTATTTT	CAPESTDTQYF
TRBV6-2/TRBV6-3	TRBJ2-3	NA	NA	TGTGCCAGCAGTTATCAGGGTGTATGGACAGATACGCAGTATTTT	CASSYQGVWTDTQYF
TRBV24-1	TRBJ2-1	NA	many	TGTGCCACCAGTGATTATGGCTCAGCTAACAATGAGCAGTTCTTC	CATSDYGSANNEQFF
TRBV30	TRBJ1-2	TRBD1	NA	TGTGCCTGGAGGGGACAGTTCGAGGGCTACACCTTC	CAWRGQFEGYTF
TRBV6-5	TRBJ2-1	NA	NA	TGTGCCAGCAGTACTACAGGGATCCACAATGAGCAGTTCTTC	CASSTTGIHNEQFF
TRBV20-1	TRBJ1-2	TRBD1	few	TGCAGTGCTCGGAGACCGGGACAGGGGGATCGGGACTATGGCTACACCTTC	CSARRPGQGDRDYGYTF
TRBV5-1	TRBJ1-1	NA	many	TGCGCCAGCAGCTTGTCGGTTTTAAGGAACACTGAAGCTTTCTTT	CASSLSVLRNTEAFF
TRBV7-2	TRBJ2-7	NA	NA	TGTGCCAGCAGCCGGAGAGGGGATCGGGAGCAGTACTTC	CASSRRGDREQYF
TRBV7-9	TRBJ2-3	TRBD1	NA	TGTGCCAGCAGCCTACAGGGGGCCGGGACAGATACGCAGTATTTT	CASSLQGAGTDTQYF
TRBV27	TRBJ1-2	NA	many	TGTGCCAGCCGACCGTATGAGGGGACTAACTATGGCTACACCTTC	CASRPYEGTNYGYTF
TRBV7-9	TRBJ1-1	NA	many	TGTGCCAGCAGCACCCAGTATAGCTACACTGAAGCTTTCTTT	CASSTQYSYTEAFF
TRBV4-3	TRBJ2-7	TRBD2	NA	TGCGCCAGCAGCCAATCCCGTGGGGGGGACGAGCAGTACTTC	CASSQSRGGDEQYF
TRBV5-1	TRBJ1-6	TRBD1	many	TGCGCCAGCAGCCTAACCGGGACAGCATATTCACCCCTCCACTTT	CASSLTGTAYSPLHF
TRBV5-1	TRBJ2-2	NA	NA	TGCGCCAGCAGCTTGAGGCGAGTTACCGGGGAGCTGTTTTTT	CASSLRRVTGELFF
TRBV6-5	TRBJ2-1	NA	NA	TGTGCCAGCAGTTCGACAGCCTTGAATGAGCAGTTCTTC	CASSSTALNEQFF
TRBV29-1	TRBJ1-2	NA	few	TGCAGCGTTGAAGGGCAGAGCTATGGCTACACCTTC	CSVEGQSYGYTF
TRBV4-2	TRBJ2-3	NA	few	TGTGCCAGCAGGACAATCGGGGTACCTGGCACAGATACGCAGTATTTT	CASRTIGVPGTDTQYF
TRBV19	TRBJ1-5	TRBD1	few	TGTGCCAGTAGTATAGGGGACAGGGGTGGCAATCAGCCCCAGCATTTT	CASSIGDRGGNQPQHF
TRBV12-3/TRBV12-4	TRBJ1-5	NA	NA	TGTGCCAGCAGTTTAGGTGGGGGGACTCAGCCCCAGCATTTT	CASSLGGGTQPQHF
TRBV13	TRBJ2-4	TRBD1	few	TGTGCCAGCAGCTTAGGAGGACAGGGGAGGGGCATTCAGTACTTC	CASSLGGQGRGIQYF
TRBV18	TRBJ2-3	TRBD2	many	TGTGCCAGCTCACCCCAGCGGGGGGGCGTAGATACGCAGTATTTT	CASSPQRGGVDTQYF
TRBV20-1	TRBJ1-1	NA	NA	TGCAGTGCTAGAGATGACAGGAACACTGAAGCTTTCTTT	CSARDDRNTEAFF